The following is a TCR beta chain sequence with its context. Looked up from germline, CDR1 is MNHEY and CDR2 is SVGEGT. V shed 0 bases and J shed 1 base, with 12 bases lying between them. The CDR3 totals 17 residues. These data come from a study of control samples from healthy donors and cancer patients. TCRdb's copy holds only in-frame clones and misses some; the assay was immunoSEQ multiplex PCR. The sample consists of approximately 150,000 clones, 92% of them appearing once. Sequenced sample: blood. The chain combines TRBV6-2 or TRBV6-3 with TRBJ2-2; D unclear. The origin of this receptor is a woman younger than 45 in good health. Here the CDR3 DNA reads TGTGCCAGCAGTTACTCGATCCAGTCCAGGAACACCGGGGAGCTGTTTTTT. This translates into CASSYSIQSRNTGELFF.